The entry that follows covers one TCR beta chain sequence. TCRdb re-derived calls from the 5' RACE reads in MiXCR, one entry per CDR3 protein. The sample has a few hundred thousand distinct CDR3 sequences; around 6.8% are singletons. The sample originates from a study of T cells after yellow fever vaccination. The specimen was PBMCs, collected roughly 45 days after the first yellow fever vaccination. This TCR was sampled from a man aged 18 to 29 who received the YFV17D yellow fever vaccine.

CDR3 sequence: CASSFAPPFDTGELFF. In nucleotides, the CDR3 is TGTGCCAGCAGCTTTGCCCCCCCTTTTGACACCGGGGAGCTGTTTTTT. The chain recombines TRBV7-9 with TRBJ2-2; no reliable D call. Trimming removed 3 bases at V and 3 bases at J, with 14 bases between. Germline V gene data show CDR1 as SEHNR and CDR2 as FQNEAQ (reference sequence). The CDR3 is made up of 16 amino acids.